The 23 T cell receptor beta chains below were found in one sample sequenced in a study of blood T cells in healthy people across ages. With a J-beta primer mix and a sample-barcoded 5' primer, a second PCR ran about 6 to 11 cycles. TCRdb re-called the 5' RACE reads with MiXCR, one entry per CDR3 protein. Of hundreds of thousands of distinct CDR3 sequences in the sample, 25% were seen once. This same sample was also part of a study on T cells of mothers and their children.

Sequencing was carried out using blood. The receptor source for this set is a boy younger than 18 in good health.

This clonotype was detected only once. The chain combines TRBV18 with TRBJ2-7; TRBD2 agrees at 8 bases. Trimming removed 1 base from V and 1 base from J; junction bases left unmatched: 3. Germline CDR1 and CDR2: KGHSH and LQKENI. This CDR3 has 15 residues. The chain's CDR3 is CASSPLQRGSYEQYF. As DNA, the CDR3 is TGTGCCAGCTCACCACTTCAGCGGGGGTCCTACGAGCAGTACTTC.

This clonotype was picked up many times. This chain joins TRBV29-1 and TRBJ2-2; D uncertain. Trimming stripped 4 bases from V and 1 base from J, with 7 bases between. The CDR3 has 13 amino acids. Per the germline V gene, CDR1 is SQVTM and CDR2 is ANQGSEA. CDR3 sequence (DNA): TGCAGCGTTGGGTCCAGGAACACCGGGGAGCTGTTTTTT. It yields the protein CSVGSRNTGELFF.

This clonotype showed up just a few times. This sequence joins TRBV29-1 and TRBJ2-6; 14 bases are shared with TRBD2. CDR1 and CDR2 (germline): SQVTM, ANQGSEA. The CDR3 loop spans 16 amino acids. With 7 bases clipped from V and 0 bases from J, the junction kept 2 bases outside the gene matches. The CDR3 sequence: CSAGLAGGSGANVLTF. Here the CDR3 DNA reads TGCAGCGCTGGACTAGCGGGGGGCTCTGGGGCCAACGTCCTGACTTTC.

There are a few counts of this clonotype. The V gene is TRBV7-2, the J gene TRBJ2-3; D not resolved. The CDR3 is 15 amino acids. Trimming left V 1 base short and J 2 bases short, with 10 bases between. Germline CDR1 SGHTA, CDR2 FQGNSA. DNA for the CDR3: TGTGCCAGCAGCTTAGACGGGTCGCACACAGATACGCAGTATTTT. Protein sequence: CASSLDGSHTDTQYF.

The chain uses TRBV6-6 and TRBJ2-5, with TRBD1 matching 10 bases. The J call is doubtful: the DNA matches TRBJ2-7 better. This CDR3 has 16 residues. CDR1 is MNHNY and CDR2 is SVGAGI in the germline V gene (reference sequence). The CDR3 DNA reads TGTGCCAGCAGTAACCGGGACAGGGGTTGGGACTACGAGCAGTACTTC. It specifies CASSNRDRGWDYEQYF.

The chain carries TRBV3-1 and TRBJ2-2; the D gene is possibly TRBD1 (5 bases). The CDR3 is made up of 19 amino acids. V gave up 0 bases and J gave up 4 bases, with 21 bases separating them. The germline V gene encodes CDR1 LGHDT and CDR2 YNNKEL (reference sequence). CDR3 nucleotides: TGTGCCAGCAGCCAAGAAGAAGGGGCACGGAAGCCTCTCACCGGGGAGCTGTTTTTT. This codes for CASSQEEGARKPLTGELFF. Full variable domain (rest looked up from reference TRBV3-1 and TRBJ2-2): DTAVSQTPKYLVTQMGNDKSIKCEQNLGHDTMYWYKQDSKKFLKIMFSYNNKELIINETVPNRFSPKSPDKAHLNLHINSLELGDSAVYFCASSQEEGARKPLTGELFFGEGSRLTVL.

The chain carries TRBV6-6 and TRBJ2-5; possibly TRBD1 or TRBD2 for D (5 bases each). The J call is doubtful: the DNA matches TRBJ2-1 better. The CDR3 has 13 residues. Germline loops: CDR1 MNHNY, CDR2 SVGAGI (reference sequence). The CDR3 DNA reads as TGTGCCAGCAGCTCGAGGGGCGAAAATGAGCAGTTCTTC. Protein: CASSSRGENEQFF.

This chain uses TRBV20-1 with TRBJ2-1; the D gene is possibly TRBD2 (5 bases). The CDR3 is 14 residues long. Germline CDR1 and CDR2: DFQATT and SNEGSKA (reference sequence). V shed 3 bases and J shed 6 bases, with 15 bases lying between them. The CDR3 DNA reads TGCAGTGCTAGGAATCCCGGACTGCTCAATGAGCAGTTCTTC. Protein product: CSARNPGLLNEQFF.

This chain links TRBV28 with TRBJ2-5; 7 nucleotides match TRBD1. Germline values: CDR1 MDHEN, CDR2 SYDVKM. The CDR3 consists of 14 residues. J gave up 5 bases and V 4 bases, and 7 bases lay outside the gene matches. CDR3 residues: CASSSDRVEETQYF. CDR3 in DNA: TGTGCCAGCAGTTCCGACAGGGTGGAGGAGACCCAGTACTTC. The variable domain in full, with the rest retrieved from reference TRBV28 and TRBJ2-5, is DVKVTQSSRYLVKRTGEKVFLECVQDMDHENMFWYRQDPGLGLRLIYFSYDVKMKEKGDIPEGYSVSREKKERFSLILESASTNQTSMYLCASSSDRVEETQYFGPGTRLLVL.

The table lists this clonotype with a few counts. The rearrangement links TRBV10-3 to TRBJ2-1; TRBD2 matches at 7 bases. V lost 11 bases and J lost 5; bases outside the gene matches: 18. The V gene's germline CDR1 is ENHRY and CDR2 SYGVKD. This CDR3 comprises 16 residues. The CDR3 loop reads CASSPASGISHNEQFF. CDR3 nucleotides: TGTGCCTCCAGCCCCGCTAGCGGTATATCACACAATGAGCAGTTCTTC.

The genes are TRBV25-1 and TRBJ2-4; the match to TRBD1 covers 9 bases. Unmatched junction bases numbered 17, after V lost 7 bases and J lost 1 base. Germline assignment: CDR1 MGHDK and CDR2 SYGVNS. The CDR3 covers 19 residues. CDR3 DNA sequence: TGTGCCAGCAATCTAGACAGGGGGGTACTCTACGGGGCCAAAAACATTCAGTACTTC. Translated, it gives CASNLDRGVLYGAKNIQYF. Full variable domain (missing parts from reference TRBV25-1 and TRBJ2-4): EADIYQTPRYLVIGTGKKITLECSQTMGHDKMYWYQQDPGMELHLIHYSYGVNSTEKGDLSSESTVSRIRTEHFPLTLESARPSHTSQYLCASNLDRGVLYGAKNIQYFGAGTRLSVL.

In this sample, this clonotype turned up a few times. This chain joins TRBV20-1 and TRBJ2-5; a possible D gene is TRBD1 (6 bases). The CDR3 covers 14 residues. Trimming shortened V by 5 bases and J by 5 bases, and 18 bases separated the two germline ends. The germline V gene encodes CDR1 DFQATT and CDR2 SNEGSKA (reference sequence). The chain's CDR3 is CSALPPGTGETQYF. Here the CDR3 DNA reads TGCAGTGCTCTGCCCCCGGGCACAGGGGAGACCCAGTACTTC.

This clonotype was observed a few times. In nucleotides, the CDR3 is TGCGCCAGCAGCTTGGCCGAGGGGCGGACTGAAGCTTTCTTT. Its protein is CASSLAEGRTEAFF. The chain carries TRBV5-1 and TRBJ1-1, with D perhaps matching TRBD1 (5 bases). Germline-derived CDR1 and CDR2 are SGHRS and YFSETQ. The germline V and J ends were trimmed by 0 bases and 5 bases, with 11 bases remaining between them. CDR3 length: 14 amino acids.

This clonotype turned up a few times. The chain carries TRBV12-3 or TRBV12-4 and TRBJ2-5; TRBD1 aligns across 9 bases. TRBJ2-7 explains the end of the DNA better; the J call may be wrong. The CDR3 totals 15 residues. CDR3 coding DNA: TGTGCCAGCAGTTACCCGAGACAGGGGGTCCACGAGCAGTACTTC. This translates into CASSYPRQGVHEQYF.

V is TRBV18 and J is TRBJ2-5; no definite D call. The better agreement between TRBJ2-7 and the DNA end casts doubt on the J call. The CDR3 totals 14 residues. The germline gives CDR1 KGHSH, CDR2 LQKENI. The CDR3 loop is CASSPRPPRYEQYF. In nucleotides, the CDR3 is TGTGCCAGCTCACCCAGGCCTCCCAGGTACGAGCAGTACTTC.

V gene TRBV20-1 combines with J gene TRBJ1-1; 7 bases are a match to TRBD1. The CDR3 consists of 16 residues. Germline CDR1 is DFQATT and CDR2 is SNEGSKA (reference sequence). Trimming took 0 bases from V and 1 from J; bases not matched to a gene: 8. The CDR3 coding sequence is TGCAGTGCTAGAGATCTGAGGGGGCATAAGAACACTGAAGCTTTCTTT. Its protein is CSARDLRGHKNTEAFF.

This clonotype showed up just a few times. The chain links TRBV5-5 to TRBJ1-4; tentatively, D is TRBD1 (5 bases). CDR3 length: 16 residues. Germline V lookup: CDR1 SGHKS, CDR2 YYEKEE (reference sequence). Between the trimmed V and J ends, which lost 0 bases and 5 bases, there was a span of 14 bases. The CDR3 reads CASSLGVGRGNEKLFF. Written as DNA, the CDR3 is TGTGCCAGCAGCTTGGGTGTGGGGCGCGGGAATGAAAAACTGTTTTTT. The full variable domain, with the rest looked up from reference TRBV5-5 and TRBJ1-4, is DAGVTQSPTHLIKTRGQQVTLRCSPISGHKSVSWYQQVLGQGPQFIFQYYEKEERGRGNFPDRFSARQFPNYSSELNVNALLLGDSALYLCASSLGVGRGNEKLFFGSGTQLSVL.

This chain connects TRBV20-1 to TRBJ2-7; D may correspond to TRBD1 or TRBD2 (5 bases each). Trimming pared 3 bases from V and 2 bases from J, leaving 17 bases between. Looked up from germline, CDR1 is DFQATT and CDR2 is SNEGSKA (reference sequence). The CDR3 is made up of 15 amino acids. CDR3 nucleotides: TGCAGTGCTAGGGGTGGGCGAAGGGACCCCTACGAGCAGTACTTC. Protein product: CSARGGRRDPYEQYF.

The CDR3 region has the DNA TGTGCCAGCAGCAAAATGGGACTAGCGGGAGAAGAGACCCAGTACTTC. This codes for CASSKMGLAGEETQYF. The chain combines TRBV7-2 with TRBJ2-5; TRBD2 agrees at 14 bases. CDR3 length equals 16 residues. The V segment lost 5 bases and the J segment 3 bases; nucleotides outside the gene matches: 5. Germline V gene lookup returns CDR1 SGHTA and CDR2 FQGNSA.

The genes are TRBV27 and TRBJ1-6; tentatively, D is TRBD1 (5 bases). CDR1 and CDR2 (germline): MNHEY, SMNVEV (reference sequence). The CDR3 loop spans 16 amino acids. The ends were cut back, 1 base at V and 2 bases at J, with 9 bases in the middle. The CDR3 nucleotides read TGTGCCAGCAGTTTATGGTCAGGGACCTATAATTCACCCCTCCACTTT. Encoded protein: CASSLWSGTYNSPLHF.

Here the CDR3 DNA reads TGTGCCAGCAGTTACTCGACAGGATACTACGAGCAGTACTTC. This encodes CASSYSTGYYEQYF. This sequence joins TRBV28 and TRBJ2-7, with D perhaps TRBD1 (6 bases). The CDR3 loop spans 14 amino acids. The germline gives CDR1 MDHEN, CDR2 SYDVKM. The V end lost 4 bases, the J end lost 3 bases, and 13 bases lay between the germline ends. Supplemented by reference TRBV28 and TRBJ2-7, the full variable domain reads DVKVTQSSRYLVKRTGEKVFLECVQDMDHENMFWYRQDPGLGLRLIYFSYDVKMKEKGDIPEGYSVSREKKERFSLILESASTNQTSMYLCASSYSTGYYEQYFGPGTRLTVT.

CDR3: CASSTGLGNQPQHF. DNA of the CDR3: TGTGCCAGCAGTACGGGGTTGGGAAATCAGCCCCAGCATTTT. The J gene is TRBJ1-5, the V gene TRBV12-3 or TRBV12-4; no clear D gene. The V end was cut by 5 bases, the J end by 4 bases, with 12 bases between. The length of the CDR3 is 14 residues.

This clonotype turned up a few times. This rearrangement joins TRBV25-1 to TRBJ1-1; 9 positions agree with TRBD1. The CDR3 runs to 15 residues. Germline V gene lookup returns CDR1 MGHDK and CDR2 SYGVNS. V shed 4 bases, J shed 4 bases, and the junction held 7 bases outside the gene matches. The CDR3 here is CASSAWDRAGTEAFF. DNA for the CDR3: TGTGCCAGCAGTGCCTGGGACAGGGCCGGCACTGAAGCTTTCTTT.